These T cell receptor beta chains were read from a single sample in a study of blood T cell repertoires in COVID-19. TCRdb's table, derived via immunoSEQ multiplex PCR, lists solely in-frame clones and lacks some. The sample lists about 120,000 clones, 84% occurring once. The sample comprised PBMCs or T cells enriched from blood (not recorded which). These receptor sequences come from a woman younger than 45 who had recovered from COVID-19. Both conserved end residues are part of each CDR3. The D gene is left open where the match is weak. Size values are once, few and many counts, or a class for expanded clones, and some rows have none.

d_gene,j_gene,v_gene,abundance,CDR3nt,CDR3aa
.,TRBJ1-4,TRBV7-9,.,TGTGCCAGCAGCCGGAATGAAAAACTGTTTTTT,CASSRNEKLFF
.,TRBJ2-7,TRBV19,.,TGTGCCAGTAGTTTTCGCGGGCGATCCTACGAGCAGTACTTC,CASSFRGRSYEQYF
.,TRBJ2-1,TRBV10-2,once,TGCGCCAGCAAGGCGCGGGGATACTCCTACAATGAGCAGTTCTTC,CASKARGYSYNEQFF
TRBD1,TRBJ1-1,TRBV10-3,.,TGTGCCACCAGGACAGGGATCATGAACACTGAAGCTTTCTTT,CATRTGIMNTEAFF
.,TRBJ1-2,TRBV7-2,.,TGTGCCAGCAGCTTAGACTGGAGAAGCAGCACCTACTATGGCTACACCTTC,CASSLDWRSSTYYGYTF
TRBD1,TRBJ1-1,TRBV20-1,.,TGCAGTGCTAGTGGGGACAGGAACACTGAAGCTTTCTTT,CSASGDRNTEAFF
.,TRBJ1-4,TRBV6-5,.,TGTGCCAGCAGGGCCTCAGGGAGGGAAAAACTGTTTTTT,CASRASGREKLFF
TRBD2,TRBJ2-1,TRBV29-1,.,TGCAGCGTGAAGCGGAGGGAGGGGCAGTTCTTC,CSVKRREGQFF
.,TRBJ1-3,TRBV7-8,once,TGTGCCAGCAGCCCGACATTCTCTGGAAACACCATATATTTT,CASSPTFSGNTIYF
TRBD2,TRBJ2-1,TRBV7-2,.,TGTGCCAGCAGCTTAGCCGTACTAGCGGATTACAATGAGCAGTTCTTC,CASSLAVLADYNEQFF
TRBD1,TRBJ1-2,TRBV7-6,.,TGTGCCAGCAGCTCCTACCGGGACAGGCCTAACTATGGCTACACCTTC,CASSSYRDRPNYGYTF
TRBD1,TRBJ2-7,TRBV28,.,TGTGCCAGCAGATTGACAGGGACCTACGAGCAGTACTTC,CASRLTGTYEQYF
TRBD1,TRBJ2-7,TRBV28,.,TGTGCCAGCAGGGCCGGGACAGGGGGCGATTACGAGCAGTACTTC,CASRAGTGGDYEQYF
TRBD1,TRBJ1-2,TRBV6-5,.,TGTGCCAGCAGACGGTCGACAGGGGGTCATGGCTACACCTTC,CASRRSTGGHGYTF
TRBD2,TRBJ2-7,TRBV4-2,.,TGTGCCAGCAGCCAGGACCTAGGCGGGAGGGCCCTGAGCTCCTACGAGCAGTACTTC,CASSQDLGGRALSSYEQYF
TRBD1,TRBJ1-4,TRBV11-2,.,TGTGCCAGCAGCGCCGACAGGGGGTTTTATGAAAAACTGTTTTTT,CASSADRGFYEKLFF
.,TRBJ2-1,TRBV2,.,TGTGCCAGCAGTGAATGGTATAGTAGAAATGAGCAGTTCTTC,CASSEWYSRNEQFF
.,TRBJ1-3,TRBV5-5,.,TGTGCCAGCAGCTCGGACAGTTTCTCTGGAAACACCATATATTTT,CASSSDSFSGNTIYF
.,TRBJ2-6,TRBV14,.,TGTGCCAGCAGCCACAGGGGAAGGGCCAACGTCCTGACTTTC,CASSHRGRANVLTF
.,TRBJ2-1,TRBV10-3,.,TGTGCCATCAGTGGGACGGGCGACAGCTCCTACAATGAGCAGTTCTTC,CAISGTGDSSYNEQFF
TRBD2,TRBJ2-5,TRBV7-7,.,TGTGCTAGCAGCTTGAGCGGGAGGGCTGGAGAGACCCAGTACTTC,CASSLSGRAGETQYF
TRBD2,TRBJ2-7,TRBV9,few,TGTGCCAGCAGCGTAGCGGGGACTAGCGGGAACTACGAGCAGTACTTC,CASSVAGTSGNYEQYF
.,TRBJ2-7,TRBV9,.,TGTGCCAGCAGCCCCCACGGAGGGAGCTCCTACGAGCAGTACTTC,CASSPHGGSSYEQYF
.,TRBJ2-3,TRBV6-4,.,TGTGCCAGCAGTCCCGGGAATGGGCGCACAGATACGCAGTATTTT,CASSPGNGRTDTQYF
TRBD1,TRBJ1-2,TRBV7-9,.,TGTGCCAGCAGCTTAGCTCGACAGGGACATGGCTACACCTTC,CASSLARQGHGYTF
.,TRBJ1-5,TRBV4-2,.,TGTGCCAGCAGCCAGACACAGGGAAGCAATCAGCCCCAGCATTTT,CASSQTQGSNQPQHF
.,TRBJ1-3,TRBV4-3,.,TGCGCCAGCAGCCAAGCCCCAGACAGCTCTGGAAACACCATATATTTT,CASSQAPDSSGNTIYF
.,TRBJ2-3,TRBV21-1,few,TGTGCCAGCAGCAAAGCCCCGGACTGGACGAGACCCACAGATACGCAGTATTTT,CASSKAPDWTRPTDTQYF
.,TRBJ2-1,TRBV5-1,.,TGCGCCAGCAGCTTCGGTAATGAGCAGTTCTTC,CASSFGNEQFF
.,TRBJ1-4,TRBV4-1,.,TGCGCCAGCAGCCAAGAAGACACAGGGAATGAAAAACTGTTTTTT,CASSQEDTGNEKLFF
TRBD1,TRBJ1-1,TRBV30,.,TGTGCCTGGAGTCCCCTTCGGGGACAGAGGGGATTGAACACTGAAGCTTTCTTT,CAWSPLRGQRGLNTEAFF
.,TRBJ1-1,TRBV27,once,TGTGCCAGCAGTTTCGGTGGGGGACTGACCGAAGCTTTCTTT,CASSFGGGLTEAFF
TRBD1,TRBJ2-3,TRBV4-3,.,TGCGCCAGCAGCCAAGATTATTACAGGGGAACAGATACGCAGTATTTT,CASSQDYYRGTDTQYF
TRBD2,TRBJ2-7,TRBV19,.,TGTGCCAGTAGTCCCGGGGGGCTAGCGGGCCGCTCCTACGAGCAGTACTTC,CASSPGGLAGRSYEQYF
.,TRBJ1-5,TRBV7-2,.,TGTGCCAGCAGCTTGGCCAGCAATCAGCCCCAGCATTTT,CASSLASNQPQHF
.,TRBJ2-3,TRBV9,.,TGTGCCAGCAGCGCCCCCCGAGGAGATACGCAGTATTTT,CASSAPRGDTQYF
TRBD1,TRBJ2-3,TRBV5-1,once,TGCGCCAGCAGCCGAGGACAGGGAACAGATACGCAGTATTTT,CASSRGQGTDTQYF
.,TRBJ1-5,TRBV27,.,TGTGCCAGCAGTTTCGAGGGGGGGAATCAGCCCCAGCATTTT,CASSFEGGNQPQHF
TRBD1,TRBJ2-5,TRBV7-9,.,TGTGCCAGCAGCTCTAGCCGGGACAGGGCTGTGGGGACCCAGTACTTC,CASSSSRDRAVGTQYF
.,TRBJ1-1,TRBV28,.,TGTGCCAGCAGTTTAACAGCGAACACTGAAGCTTTCTTT,CASSLTANTEAFF
.,TRBJ2-7,TRBV21-1,.,TGTGCCAGCAGGGACAGGGGAGGCTACGAGCAGTACTTC,CASRDRGGYEQYF
TRBD2,TRBJ2-1,TRBV19,.,TGTGCCAGTAGTACTCCGACTAGCGGGAGTTCTTGGGAGCAGTTCTTC,CASSTPTSGSSWEQFF
TRBD1,TRBJ1-6,TRBV7-9,.,TGTGCCAGCAGCGAACAGGGTAGACAGGGGTCACCCCTCCACTTT,CASSEQGRQGSPLHF
.,TRBJ2-5,TRBV13,.,TGTGCCAGCAGCGCACGGGGGGCACGGGAGAGTCCGGAAGAGACCCAGTACTTC,CASSARGARESPEETQYF
.,TRBJ2-1,TRBV29-1,few,TGCAGCGTTGCGCGGCAGGGCCTTTACAATGAGCAGTTCTTC,CSVARQGLYNEQFF
TRBD1,TRBJ2-7,TRBV4-1,once,TGCGCCAGCAGCATCGGACAGGGGGCGCTCTACGAGCAGTACTTC,CASSIGQGALYEQYF
TRBD1,TRBJ1-4,TRBV7-9,.,TGTGCCAGCAGTTTTGGACAGGGGGAAAAACTGTTTTTT,CASSFGQGEKLFF
.,TRBJ2-5,TRBV4-1,.,TGCGCCAGCAGCCCGGGAGCCCGGGTTGGAGAGACCCAGTACTTC,CASSPGARVGETQYF
TRBD2,TRBJ2-7,TRBV5-4,.,TGTGCCAGCAGCTTGAGAACTAGCGGGGCCTACGAGCAGTACTTC,CASSLRTSGAYEQYF
TRBD2,TRBJ2-7,TRBV14,.,TGTGCCAGCAGCCGCGGACTAGCGGGAAACTACGAGCAGTACTTC,CASSRGLAGNYEQYF